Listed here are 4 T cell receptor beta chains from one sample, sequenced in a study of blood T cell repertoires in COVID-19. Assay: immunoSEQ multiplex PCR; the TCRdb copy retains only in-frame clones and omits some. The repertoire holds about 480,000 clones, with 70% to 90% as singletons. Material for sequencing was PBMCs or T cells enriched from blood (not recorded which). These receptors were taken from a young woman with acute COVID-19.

In DNA, the CDR3 is TGTGCCAGCAGCTTAACCCCGGGGAGTCCCGGCTACACCTTC. The encoded protein is CASSLTPGSPGYTF. The chain couples TRBV7-2 to TRBJ1-2, with D unclear. The CDR3 length is 14 residues. V gave up 2 bases and J gave up 8 bases, with 15 bases separating them. Per the germline V gene, CDR1 is SGHTA and CDR2 is FQGNSA.

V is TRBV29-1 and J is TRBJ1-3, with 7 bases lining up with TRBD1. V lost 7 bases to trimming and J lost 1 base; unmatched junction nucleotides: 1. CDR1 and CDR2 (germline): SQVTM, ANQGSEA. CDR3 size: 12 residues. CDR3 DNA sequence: TGCAGCGCGACAGGGTCTGGAAACACCATATATTTT. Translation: CSATGSGNTIYF.

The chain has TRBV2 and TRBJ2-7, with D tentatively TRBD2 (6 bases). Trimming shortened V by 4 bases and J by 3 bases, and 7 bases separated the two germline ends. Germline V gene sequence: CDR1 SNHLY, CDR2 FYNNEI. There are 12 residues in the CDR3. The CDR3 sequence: CASSVGGYEQYF. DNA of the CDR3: TGTGCCAGCAGTGTGGGAGGCTACGAGCAGTACTTC.

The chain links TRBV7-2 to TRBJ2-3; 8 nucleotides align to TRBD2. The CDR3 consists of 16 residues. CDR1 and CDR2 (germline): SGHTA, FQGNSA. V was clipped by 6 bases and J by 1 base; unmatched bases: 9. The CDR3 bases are TGTGCCAGCAGTTTTAGCGGGGCCTGGGGCACAGATACGCAGTATTTT. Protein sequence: CASSFSGAWGTDTQYF.